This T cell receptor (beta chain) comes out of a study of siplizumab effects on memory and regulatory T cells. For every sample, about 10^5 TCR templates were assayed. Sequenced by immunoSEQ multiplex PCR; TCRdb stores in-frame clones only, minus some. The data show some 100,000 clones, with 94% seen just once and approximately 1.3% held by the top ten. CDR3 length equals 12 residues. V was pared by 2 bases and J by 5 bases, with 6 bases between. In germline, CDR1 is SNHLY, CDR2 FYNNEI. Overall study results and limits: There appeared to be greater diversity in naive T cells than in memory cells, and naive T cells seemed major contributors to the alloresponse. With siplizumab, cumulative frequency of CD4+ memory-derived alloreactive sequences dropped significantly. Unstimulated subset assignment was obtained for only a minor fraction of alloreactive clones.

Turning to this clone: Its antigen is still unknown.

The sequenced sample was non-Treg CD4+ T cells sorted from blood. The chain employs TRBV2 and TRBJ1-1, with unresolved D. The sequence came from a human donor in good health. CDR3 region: CASSETSTEAFF. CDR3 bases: TGTGCCAGCAGTGAAACGTCAACTGAAGCTTTCTTT.